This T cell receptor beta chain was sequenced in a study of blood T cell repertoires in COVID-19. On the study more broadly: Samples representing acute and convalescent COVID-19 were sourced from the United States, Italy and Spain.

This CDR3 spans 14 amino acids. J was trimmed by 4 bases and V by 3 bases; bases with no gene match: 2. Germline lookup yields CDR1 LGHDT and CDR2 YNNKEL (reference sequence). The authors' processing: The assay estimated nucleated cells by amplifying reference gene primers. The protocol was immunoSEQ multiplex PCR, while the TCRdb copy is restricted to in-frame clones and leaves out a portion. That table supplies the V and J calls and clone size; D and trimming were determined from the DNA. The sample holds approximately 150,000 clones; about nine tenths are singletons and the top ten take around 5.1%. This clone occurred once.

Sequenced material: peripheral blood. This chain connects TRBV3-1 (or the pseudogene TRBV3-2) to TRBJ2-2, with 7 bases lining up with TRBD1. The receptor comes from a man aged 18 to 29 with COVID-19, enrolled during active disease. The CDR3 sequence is CASSQTGFTGELFF. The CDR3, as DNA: TGTGCCAGCAGCCAGACAGGGTTCACCGGGGAGCTGTTTTTT.